This T cell receptor (beta chain) was identified during a study of blood T cells in healthy people across ages. Overall study: Through template switching, about one barcoded beta molecule was captured per two T cells, as measured in model experiments. Study results and caveats: Diversity estimated from one million T cells was considered an underestimate.

Regarding this clonotype: No antigen is known for it.

A second PCR of 7 to 11 cycles used a sample-barcoded 5' primer and a J-beta primer mix. Each TCR beta cDNA got a 12-nucleotide random molecular identifier. CDR3-containing paired-end reads numbering at least 2.5 million came from each sample. From the 5' RACE reads, TCRdb called clonotypes with MiXCR, one entry per CDR3 protein. The sample comprises roughly 900,000 distinct CDR3 sequences, 29% of which are singletons, and approximately 15% rests with the top ten. The CDR3 has 17 residues. Germline values: CDR1 LGHNA, CDR2 YSLEER. Trimming took off 0 bases at V and 2 bases at J, with 13 bases between the two ends.

The TCR comes from a woman older than 75 in good health. Sequenced: blood. The rearrangement links TRBV4-3 to TRBJ2-2; D gene unclear. The CDR3 sequence: CASSQDFADFNTGELFF. The DNA of the CDR3 is TGCGCCAGCAGCCAAGATTTTGCAGATTTCAACACCGGGGAGCTGTTTTTT.